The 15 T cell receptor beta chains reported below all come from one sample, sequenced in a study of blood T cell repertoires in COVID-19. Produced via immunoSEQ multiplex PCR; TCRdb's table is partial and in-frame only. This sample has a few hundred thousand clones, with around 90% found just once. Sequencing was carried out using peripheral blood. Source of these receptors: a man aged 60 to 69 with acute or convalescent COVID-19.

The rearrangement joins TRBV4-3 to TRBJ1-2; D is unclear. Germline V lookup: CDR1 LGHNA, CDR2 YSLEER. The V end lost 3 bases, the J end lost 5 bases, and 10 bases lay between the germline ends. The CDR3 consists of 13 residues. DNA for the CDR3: TGCGCCAGCAGCCAGTCGGGATTGTATGGCTACACCTTC. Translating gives CASSQSGLYGYTF.

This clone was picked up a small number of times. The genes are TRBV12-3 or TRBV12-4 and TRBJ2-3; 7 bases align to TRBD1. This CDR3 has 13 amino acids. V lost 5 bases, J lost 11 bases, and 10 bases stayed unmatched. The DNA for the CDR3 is TGTGCCAGCAGTAGCCGACAGGGATGGTTGCAGTATTTT. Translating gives CASSSRQGWLQYF.

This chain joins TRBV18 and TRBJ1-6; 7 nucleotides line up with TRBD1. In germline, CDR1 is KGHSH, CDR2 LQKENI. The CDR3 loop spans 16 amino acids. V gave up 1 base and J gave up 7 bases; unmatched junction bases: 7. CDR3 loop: CASSPRDSQTNSPLHF. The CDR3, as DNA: TGTGCCAGCTCACCACGGGACAGTCAAACAAATTCACCCCTCCACTTT.

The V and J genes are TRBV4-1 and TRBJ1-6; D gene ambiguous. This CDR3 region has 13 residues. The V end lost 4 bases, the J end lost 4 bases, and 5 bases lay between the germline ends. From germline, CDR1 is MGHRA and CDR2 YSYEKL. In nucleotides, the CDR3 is TGCGCCAGCAGCCCCCTTTATAATTCACCCCTCCACTTT. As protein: CASSPLYNSPLHF.

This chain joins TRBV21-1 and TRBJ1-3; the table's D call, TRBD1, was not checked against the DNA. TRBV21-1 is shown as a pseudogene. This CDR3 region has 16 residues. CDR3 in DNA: TGTGCCAGCAGCACACGGACAGGTAGAGAGGGAAACACCATATATTTT. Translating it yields CASSTRTGREGNTIYF.

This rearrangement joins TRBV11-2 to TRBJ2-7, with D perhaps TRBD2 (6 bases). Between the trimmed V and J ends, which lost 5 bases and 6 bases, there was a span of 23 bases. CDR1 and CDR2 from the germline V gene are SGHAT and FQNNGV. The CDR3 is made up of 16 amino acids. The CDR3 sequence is CASSQSGVGDLSEQYF. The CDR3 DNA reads TGTGCCAGCAGCCAGTCGGGGGTGGGGGACCTCTCCGAGCAGTACTTC.

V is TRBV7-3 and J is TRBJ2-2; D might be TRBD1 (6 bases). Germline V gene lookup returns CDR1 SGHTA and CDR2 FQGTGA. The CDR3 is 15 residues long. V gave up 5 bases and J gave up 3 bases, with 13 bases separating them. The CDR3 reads CASSRDRTDTGELFF. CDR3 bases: TGTGCCAGCAGCCGCGACAGGACAGACACCGGGGAGCTGTTTTTT.

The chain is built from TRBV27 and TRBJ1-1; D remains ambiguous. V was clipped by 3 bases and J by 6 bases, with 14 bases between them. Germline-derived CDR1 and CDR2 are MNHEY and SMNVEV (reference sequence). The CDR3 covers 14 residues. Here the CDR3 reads CASSFWRDGPEAFF. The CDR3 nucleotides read TGTGCCAGCAGTTTTTGGAGGGATGGTCCTGAAGCTTTCTTT.

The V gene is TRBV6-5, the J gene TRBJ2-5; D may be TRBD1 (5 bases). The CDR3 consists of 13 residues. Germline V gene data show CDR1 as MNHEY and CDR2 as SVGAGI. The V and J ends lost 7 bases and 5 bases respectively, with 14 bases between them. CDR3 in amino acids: CASTGRGWETQYF. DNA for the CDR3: TGTGCCAGCACCGGAAGGGGCTGGGAGACCCAGTACTTC.

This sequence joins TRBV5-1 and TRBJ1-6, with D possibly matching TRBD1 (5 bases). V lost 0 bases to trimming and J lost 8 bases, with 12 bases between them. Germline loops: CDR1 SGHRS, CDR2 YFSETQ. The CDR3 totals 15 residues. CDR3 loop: CASSLVLGGDSPLHF. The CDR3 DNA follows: TGCGCCAGCAGCTTGGTTTTGGGGGGTGATTCACCCCTCCACTTT.

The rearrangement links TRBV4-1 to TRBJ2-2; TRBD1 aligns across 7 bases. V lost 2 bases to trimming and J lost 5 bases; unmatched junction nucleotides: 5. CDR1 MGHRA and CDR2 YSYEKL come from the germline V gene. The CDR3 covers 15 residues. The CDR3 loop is CASSQTDRETGELFF. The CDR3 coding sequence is TGCGCCAGCAGCCAAACAGACAGGGAAACCGGGGAGCTGTTTTTT.

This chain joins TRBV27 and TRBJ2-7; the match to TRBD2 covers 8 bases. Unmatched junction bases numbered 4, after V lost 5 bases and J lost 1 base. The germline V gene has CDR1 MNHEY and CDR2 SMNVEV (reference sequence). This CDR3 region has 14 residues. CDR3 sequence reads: CASSPSGGSYEQYF. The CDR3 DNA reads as TGTGCCAGCAGTCCCAGCGGGGGATCCTACGAGCAGTACTTC.

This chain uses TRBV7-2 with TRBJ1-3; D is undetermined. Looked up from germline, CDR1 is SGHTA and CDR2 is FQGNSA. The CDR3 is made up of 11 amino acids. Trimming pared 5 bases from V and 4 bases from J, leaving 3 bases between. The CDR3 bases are TGTGCCAGCAGCGAGGGAAACACCATATATTTT. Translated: CASSEGNTIYF.

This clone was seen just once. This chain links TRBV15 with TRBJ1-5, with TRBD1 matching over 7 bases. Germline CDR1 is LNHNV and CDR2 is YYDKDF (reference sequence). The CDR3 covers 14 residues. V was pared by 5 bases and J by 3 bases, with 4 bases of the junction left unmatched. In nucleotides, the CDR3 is TGTGCCACCAGCGCCAGGGGGACCAATCAGCCCCAGCATTTT. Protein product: CATSARGTNQPQHF.

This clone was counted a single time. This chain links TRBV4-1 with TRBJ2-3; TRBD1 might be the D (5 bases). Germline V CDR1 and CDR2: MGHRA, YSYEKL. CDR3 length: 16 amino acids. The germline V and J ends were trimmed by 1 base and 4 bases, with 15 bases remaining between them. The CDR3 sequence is CASSQVLQGSADTQYF. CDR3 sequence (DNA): TGCGCCAGCAGCCAAGTTCTCCAGGGCTCAGCAGATACGCAGTATTTT.